These T cell receptor beta chains were read from a single sample in a study of blood T cell repertoires in COVID-19. Sequencing was performed with immunoSEQ multiplex PCR; in TCRdb, only in-frame clones are kept and a portion is missing. The sample gives about 120,000 clones, approximately 79% of which show up once; 2% to 3% is in the top ten. The sample taken for sequencing was peripheral blood. The receptors were gathered from a man aged 50 to 60 with acute or convalescent COVID-19. The CDR3 runs from the conserved cysteine through the conserved F or W. The D gene is left open where the match is weak. Where a row states a size, it is once, few, many or the class of an expanded clone; other rows omit it.

clone_size j_call d_call v_call cdr3_aa cdr3_nt
. TRBJ2-7 . TRBV9 CASSPGDSSYEQYF TGTGCCAGCTCTCCGGGGGACAGCTCCTACGAGCAGTACTTC
. TRBJ2-1 . TRBV6-5 CASKVQGFSYNEQFF TGTGCCAGCAAGGTGCAGGGCTTTTCCTACAATGAGCAGTTCTTC
. TRBJ2-7 . TRBV5-1 CASSGKTVYEQYF TGCGCCAGCAGCGGAAAGACAGTCTACGAGCAGTACTTC
. TRBJ1-5 . TRBV11-2 CASSLDAGFNQPQHF TGTGCCAGCAGCTTAGATGCAGGGTTCAATCAGCCCCAGCATTTT
. TRBJ2-1 TRBD2 TRBV30 CAWSPRLAAYNEQFF TGTGCCTGGAGTCCACGACTAGCGGCCTACAATGAGCAGTTCTTC
. TRBJ1-4 . TRBV28 CASSLGHPNEKLFF TGTGCCAGCAGTTTGGGACATCCTAATGAAAAACTGTTTTTT
. TRBJ1-1 TRBD1 TRBV5-1 CASSIQGAEDTEAFF TGCGCCAGCAGCATACAGGGGGCGGAGGACACTGAAGCTTTCTTT
. TRBJ2-7 . TRBV5-1 CASSLDGDEQYF TGCGCCAGCAGCTTGGATGGAGACGAGCAGTACTTC
. TRBJ2-7 TRBD2 TRBV28 CASREREFSYEQYF TGTGCCAGCAGGGAGCGGGAGTTTTCCTACGAGCAGTACTTC
once TRBJ2-5 . TRBV5-1 CASSPGVQETQYF TGCGCCAGCAGCCCGGGGGTCCAAGAGACCCAGTACTTC
. TRBJ2-7 . TRBV28 CASRDISYEQYF TGTGCCAGCAGGGACATCTCCTACGAGCAGTACTTC
. TRBJ1-1 . TRBV11-2 CASRAGRGGVNTEAFF TGTGCCAGCCGGGCCGGGAGGGGCGGGGTGAACACTGAAGCTTTCTTT
. TRBJ1-4 TRBD1 TRBV2 CASSNGQGRGKLFF TGTGCCAGCAGTAATGGACAGGGGCGCGGAAAACTGTTTTTT
. TRBJ2-5 TRBD2 TRBV28 CASSLSFSGKETQYF TGTGCCAGCAGTTTAAGCTTTAGCGGGAAAGAGACCCAGTACTTC
. TRBJ2-1 . TRBV5-6 CASSVAFNEQFF TGTGCCAGCAGCGTGGCCTTCAATGAGCAGTTCTTC
. TRBJ2-6 . TRBV29-1 CSVVGARSGANVLTF TGCAGCGTTGTTGGGGCCCGCTCTGGGGCCAACGTCCTGACTTTC
. TRBJ1-4 . TRBV5-1 CASSSRGAWRGANEKLFF TGCGCCAGCAGCTCGAGGGGCGCGTGGCGGGGGGCTAACGAAAAACTGTTTTTT
. TRBJ1-1 . TRBV19 CASSPRIATPVNTEAFF TGTGCCAGTAGCCCGAGAATTGCAACCCCCGTTAACACTGAAGCTTTCTTT
. TRBJ1-2 . TRBV2 CASRLTPTYGYTF TGTGCCAGCAGATTGACACCGACCTATGGCTACACCTTC
. TRBJ1-5 . TRBV6-5 CASMRESNQPQHF TGTGCCAGCATGCGAGAAAGCAATCAGCCCCAGCATTTT
. TRBJ1-4 . TRBV7-9 CASSLGGTNEKLFF TGTGCCAGCAGCTTAGGAGGGACTAATGAAAAACTGTTTTTT
. TRBJ1-3 TRBD1 TRBV19 CACGSRSRGQFGNTIYF TGTGCCTGTGGAAGTAGAAGCAGGGGGCAATTCGGAAACACCATATATTTT
. TRBJ2-7 TRBD2 TRBV5-6 CASSPRLAVTYEQYF TGTGCCAGCAGCCCTCGACTAGCGGTAACCTACGAGCAGTACTTC
. TRBJ2-5 TRBD1 TRBV3-1/TRBV3-2 CASSQGSGTAQETQYF TGTGCCAGCAGCCAAGGGTCCGGGACAGCTCAAGAGACCCAGTACTTC
. TRBJ2-2 TRBD1 TRBV7-6 CASSRRGPGELFF TGTGCCAGCAGCCGTAGGGGGCCCGGGGAGCTGTTTTTT
. TRBJ2-3 TRBD2 TRBV19 CASRLLAVSTDTQYF TGTGCCAGTCGTCTACTAGCGGTGAGCACAGATACGCAGTATTTT
once TRBJ2-6 . TRBV5-5 CASSLDQALSGANVLTF TGTGCCAGCAGCTTGGACCAGGCACTCTCTGGGGCCAACGTCCTGACTTTC
. TRBJ1-6 TRBD1 TRBV10-3 CAISEQGRNSPLHF TGTGCCATCAGTGAACAGGGGAGGAATTCACCCCTCCACTTT
few TRBJ2-7 TRBD1 TRBV7-9 CASSFGTGSGEQYF TGTGCCAGCAGCTTCGGGACAGGGAGTGGGGAGCAGTACTTC
once TRBJ1-2 . TRBV7-8 CASSLDRNRGYTF TGTGCCAGCAGCTTGGACAGAAATAGGGGCTACACCTTC
. TRBJ1-5 TRBD1 TRBV7-6 CASSLEDRAGNQPQHF TGTGCCAGCAGCTTAGAGGACAGGGCGGGCAATCAGCCCCAGCATTTT
. TRBJ1-5 TRBD1 TRBV18 CASSPLDRGSREPQHF TGTGCCAGCTCACCGTTGGACAGGGGATCGCGGGAGCCCCAGCATTTT
. TRBJ2-7 TRBD2 TRBV11-2 CASSLEAGGGEQYF TGTGCCAGCAGCTTAGAGGCGGGGGGCGGGGAGCAGTACTTC
. TRBJ2-3 . TRBV30 CAWSVFRAGTDTQYF TGTGCCTGGAGTGTATTCAGGGCAGGCACAGATACGCAGTATTTT
. TRBJ2-5 . TRBV29-1 CSVKGGPPKVAQYF TGCAGCGTCAAAGGGGGACCGCCAAAAGTGGCCCAGTACTTC
. TRBJ2-7 . TRBV10-1 CASSDPGNNEQYF TGCGCCAGCAGTGACCCAGGGAACAACGAGCAGTACTTC
once TRBJ1-6 . TRBV5-6 CASSFQEEGYSPLHF TGTGCCAGCAGCTTTCAAGAAGAGGGCTACTCACCCCTCCACTTT
medium-sized TRBJ1-6 TRBD1 TRBV19 CASSSDRGLNSPLHF TGTGCCAGTAGCTCCGACAGGGGCCTCAATTCACCCCTCCACTTT
. TRBJ2-7 . TRBV6-1 CASSDGTLYEQYF TGTGCCAGCAGTGATGGGACACTCTACGAGCAGTACTTC
few TRBJ1-1 TRBD1 TRBV19 CATGTGNTEAFF TGTGCCACCGGGACAGGGAACACTGAAGCTTTCTTT
. TRBJ2-6 TRBD2 TRBV4-2 CASSQIVQREVSGANVLTF TGTGCCAGCAGCCAAATAGTTCAGCGGGAGGTATCTGGGGCCAACGTCCTGACTTTC
. TRBJ2-3 TRBD2 TRBV20-1 CSASPSGSGWTDTQYF TGCAGTGCTAGTCCTAGCGGGAGCGGTTGGACAGATACGCAGTATTTT
. TRBJ2-6 . TRBV7-3 CASSLQGTGANVLTF TGTGCCAGCAGCTTACAGGGAACTGGGGCCAACGTCCTGACTTTC
. TRBJ2-1 TRBD2 TRBV24-1 CATSDLGPSGTAMVNEQFF TGTGCCACCAGTGATCTGGGCCCTAGCGGGACTGCAATGGTCAATGAGCAGTTCTTC
. TRBJ1-4 TRBD1 TRBV29-1 CSVRVTGSLINEKLFF TGCAGCGTTCGGGTGACAGGGAGCCTTATTAATGAAAAACTGTTTTTT
. TRBJ1-4 TRBD1 TRBV5-6 CASSLAQGVELFF TGTGCCAGCAGCTTAGCACAGGGGGTGGAACTGTTTTTT
. TRBJ2-7 TRBD2 TRBV29-1 CSVIAGGSSYEQYF TGCAGCGTAATAGCGGGGGGAAGCTCCTACGAGCAGTACTTC
. TRBJ2-3 TRBD1 TRBV30 CACPWTGGADTQYF TGTGCCTGCCCTTGGACAGGGGGCGCAGATACGCAGTATTTT
. TRBJ2-1 . TRBV3-1/TRBV3-2 CASSLNNEQFF TGTGCCAGCAGCCTCAACAATGAGCAGTTCTTC
. TRBJ1-2 TRBD1 TRBV10-3 CAISTGTGFFYGYTF TGTGCCATCAGCACCGGGACAGGGTTTTTCTATGGCTACACCTTC
few TRBJ2-5 . TRBV9 CASSVEEGKTQYF TGTGCCAGCAGCGTAGAGGAGGGGAAGACCCAGTACTTC
. TRBJ2-5 TRBD1 TRBV10-3 CASRQGTGQETQYF TGTGCCTCCAGACAGGGGACGGGCCAAGAGACCCAGTACTTC
. TRBJ2-1 TRBD2 TRBV29-1 CSVVGTSGSVDEQFF TGCAGCGTTGTAGGGACTAGCGGGAGTGTAGATGAGCAGTTCTTC
. TRBJ2-5 TRBD1 TRBV5-4 CASSFQGQGGETQYF TGTGCCAGCAGCTTTCAGGGACAGGGGGGTGAGACCCAGTACTTC
. TRBJ1-6 . TRBV5-6 CASSLIRQDYNSPLHF TGTGCCAGCAGCCTCATAAGGCAGGACTATAATTCACCCCTCCACTTT
. TRBJ2-7 TRBD1 TRBV28 CASRAGGLSYEQYF TGTGCCAGCAGGGCAGGGGGCCTTTCCTACGAGCAGTACTTC